The 15 T cell receptor beta chains below all came from one sample that was sequenced in a study of control samples from healthy donors and cancer patients. The table came from immunoSEQ multiplex PCR; TCRdb's copy has only in-frame clones and leaves some out. The table records some 71,000 clones, just under 90% of them present only once. The specimen was PBMCs. The receptor source for this set is a man in his 60s with lung cancer.

The chain is built from TRBV12-3 or TRBV12-4 and TRBJ1-2; 7 bases match TRBD1. The V segment lost 5 bases and the J segment 6 bases; nucleotides outside the gene matches: 6. There are 13 residues in the CDR3. DNA for the CDR3: TGTGCCAGCAGTGCGGACAGGATAGATGGCTACACCTTC. This sequence encodes CASSADRIDGYTF.

The DNA for the CDR3 is TGTGCCACAGGGACAGGGAACACCGGGGAGCTGTTTTTT. It encodes CATGTGNTGELFF. The chain recombines TRBV2 with TRBJ2-2; 8 bases agree with TRBD1. V lost 10 bases and J lost 1; bases outside the gene matches: 2. Germline CDR1 reads SNHLY; CDR2 reads FYNNEI. The CDR3 sequence is 13 residues long.

Comments on this clone: The germline gene is not matched at one end of the junction; a read error may be the cause. The chain is built from TRBV5-1 and TRBJ1-1; D gene ambiguous. Germline CDR1 SGHRS, CDR2 YFSETQ. CDR3 length equals 14 residues. DNA of the CDR3: TGCGCCAGCAGCTTGGATTCGGGGAACCCTGAAGCTTTCTTT. Translating gives CASSLDSGNPEAFF.

V gene TRBV5-4 combines with J gene TRBJ1-4; D is perhaps TRBD1 (5 bases). Germline CDR1 reads SGHNT; CDR2 reads YYREEE (reference sequence). The V and J ends lost 0 bases and 2 bases respectively, with 11 bases between them. The CDR3 contains 16 residues. CDR3 sequence (DNA): TGTGCCAGCAGCTTGGTCGGGGGGTCGACTAATGAAAAACTGTTTTTT. Translating gives CASSLVGGSTNEKLFF.

This clone was detected once. The chain is built from TRBV5-6 and TRBJ1-2; D call uncertain. This CDR3 region has 17 residues. Deletions cut 2 bases from V and 8 bases from J, with 25 bases between. CDR1 and CDR2 (germline): SGHDT, YYEEEE. CDR3 protein: CASSFPTDWTSTGGYTF. The CDR3 nucleotides are TGTGCCAGCAGCTTCCCTACGGACTGGACCTCGACGGGAGGCTACACCTTC.

The chain combines TRBV5-4 with TRBJ2-2, with D uncertain. Trimming took off 4 bases at V and 3 bases at J, with 10 bases between the two ends. This CDR3 region has 14 residues. Germline-derived CDR1 and CDR2 are SGHNT and YYREEE (reference sequence). Written as DNA, the CDR3 is TGTGCCAGCAGCACGTTTACGGACACCGGGGAGCTGTTTTTT. Its protein is CASSTFTDTGELFF.

This chain links TRBV7-2 with TRBJ2-4; D may be TRBD2 (5 bases). From germline, CDR1 is SGHTA and CDR2 FQGNSA. The CDR3 is made up of 14 amino acids. Trimming took 1 base from V and 7 from J, leaving 11 bases between them. In DNA, the CDR3 is TGTGCCAGCAGCTTAGACAGCGGTGTGAACATTCAGTACTTC. Its protein product is CASSLDSGVNIQYF.

This chain links TRBV21-1 with TRBJ1-5. TRBV21-1 is given as a pseudogene. The CDR3 is made up of 15 amino acids. The DNA for the CDR3 is TGTGCCAGCAGCCATACGAGATGTAGCAATCAGCCCCAGCATTTT. Its protein product is CASSHTRCSNQPQHF.

The CDR3, as DNA: TGTGCCAGCAGCTCCGCGGCGGACCTAGCCTACAATGAGCAGTTCTTC. As protein: CASSSAADLAYNEQFF. The rearrangement uses TRBV7-3 and TRBJ2-1; no definite D call. This CDR3 has 16 amino acids. Trimming removed 4 bases at V and 2 bases at J, with 15 bases between. Germline CDR1 is SGHTA and CDR2 is FQGTGA. Using reference TRBV7-3 and TRBJ2-1 for the parts outside the CDR3, the full variable domain is GAGVSQTPSNKVTEKGKYVELRCDPISGHTALYWYRQSLGQGPEFLIYFQGTGAADDSGLPNDRFFAVRPEGSVSTLKIQRTERGDSAVYLCASSSAADLAYNEQFFGPGTRLTVL.

This CDR3 is CASSYTGMTETQYF. The CDR3, as DNA: TGTGCCAGCAGTTATACAGGGATGACAGAGACCCAGTACTTC. This chain uses TRBV6-5 with TRBJ2-5; possibly TRBD1 for D (6 bases). The length of the CDR3 is 14 residues. Trimming pared 3 bases from V and 4 bases from J, leaving 12 bases between. The V gene's germline CDR1 is MNHEY and CDR2 SVGAGI.

This chain connects TRBV7-3 to TRBJ2-1, with D tentatively TRBD2 (6 bases). The CDR3 sequence is 12 residues long. Per the germline V gene, CDR1 is SGHTA and CDR2 is FQGTGA. V was clipped by 3 bases and J by 7 bases, with 7 bases between them. CDR3 DNA sequence: TGTGCCAGCAGCTTCGCGGGGAATGAGCAGTTCTTC. Protein product: CASSFAGNEQFF.

The J gene is TRBJ2-5, the V gene TRBV4-1; no clear D gene. The germline V and J ends were trimmed by 0 bases and 5 bases, with 13 bases remaining between them. Looked up from germline, CDR1 is MGHRA and CDR2 is YSYEKL. The CDR3 is 15 amino acids. The DNA for the CDR3 is TGCGCCAGCAGCCAAGACCCCCTTGGCAGTGAGACCCAGTACTTC. It is translated as CASSQDPLGSETQYF.

V gene TRBV7-9 combines with J gene TRBJ2-1; D may be TRBD2 (7 bases). V lost 11 bases and J lost 7, with 21 bases in between. CDR3 length equals 14 residues. Germline V lookup: CDR1 SEHNR, CDR2 FQNEAQ (reference sequence). For the CDR3, the DNA is TGTGCCGGACAGCGAGGAGTCGGGAGGAATGAGCAGTTCTTC. This encodes CAGQRGVGRNEQFF.

The sample holds a few counts of this clone. The genes are TRBV11-2 and TRBJ2-5, with D possibly TRBD2 on 5 matching bases. There are 15 residues in the CDR3. Germline CDR1 is SGHAT and CDR2 is FQNNGV. V was pared by 5 bases and J by 1 base, with 14 bases between. The CDR3 loop is CASSPKGVLQETQYF. CDR3 sequence (DNA): TGTGCCAGCAGCCCTAAGGGAGTCCTCCAAGAGACCCAGTACTTC.

The chain couples TRBV9 to TRBJ2-5; D remains unclear. This CDR3 spans 14 amino acids. Looked up from germline, CDR1 is SGDLS and CDR2 is YYNGEE. With 1 base removed from V and 5 bases from J, the gap between germline ends came to 12 bases. The CDR3 reads CASSVNDHGETQYF. The CDR3 region has the DNA TGTGCCAGCAGCGTAAATGATCACGGGGAGACCCAGTACTTC.